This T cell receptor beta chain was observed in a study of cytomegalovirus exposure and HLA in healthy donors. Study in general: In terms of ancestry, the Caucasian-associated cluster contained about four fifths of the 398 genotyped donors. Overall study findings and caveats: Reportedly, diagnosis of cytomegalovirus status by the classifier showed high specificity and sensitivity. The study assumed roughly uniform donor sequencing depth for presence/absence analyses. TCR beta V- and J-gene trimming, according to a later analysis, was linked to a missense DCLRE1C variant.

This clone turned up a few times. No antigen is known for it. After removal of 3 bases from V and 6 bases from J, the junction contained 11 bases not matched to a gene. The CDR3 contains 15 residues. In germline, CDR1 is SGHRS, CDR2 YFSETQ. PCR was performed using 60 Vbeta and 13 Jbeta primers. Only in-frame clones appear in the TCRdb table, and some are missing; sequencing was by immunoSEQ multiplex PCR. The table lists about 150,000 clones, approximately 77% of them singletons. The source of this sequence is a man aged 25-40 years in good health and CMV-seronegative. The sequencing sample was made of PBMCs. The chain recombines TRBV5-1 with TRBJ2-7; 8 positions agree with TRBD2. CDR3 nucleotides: TGCGCCAGCAGCTCTCTAACGGGAGGGCAGGGCGAGCAGTACTTC. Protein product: CASSSLTGGQGEQYF.